This T cell receptor (beta chain) is from a study of T-cell reconstitution after alpha-beta-depleted transplantation in children. Study observations and caveats: Most T-cell counts and diversity one year after the transplant came from T cells that were newly produced. Surviving thymic progenitors and recipient T cells were the source of high TCRbeta diversity at day 60 in some patients. Several hundred expanded graft clones reportedly were the source of alpha-beta T cells about two months after transplant.

This clonotype was detected only a few times. Its antigen is undetermined. The V and J ends lost 0 bases and 8 bases respectively, with 17 bases between them. The CDR3 spans 15 residues. Per germline, CDR1 SGDLS and CDR2 YYNGEE. Researchers prepared the TCRbeta library using unique molecular identifiers, the study reports. TCRdb processed the PCR reads anew with MiXCR; each CDR3 protein has one entry. The repertoire consists of 700,000 to 950,000 distinct CDR3 sequences, with roughly 15% occurring once and the leading ten covering approximately 5%. The starting material was PBMCs, mostly from graft donor cells, obtained 360 days after TCRalphabeta/CD19-depleted stem cell transplant. The chain employs TRBV9 and TRBJ1-2; D may be TRBD1 (5 bases). The sequence derives from a male patient younger than 18 who had a stem cell transplant for acute lymphoblastic leukemia, so the T cells may come from the graft donor. CDR3 DNA: TGTGCCAGCAGCGTAGGCTCCGGGGCCCCTCGAGGCTACACCTTC. Its translation: CASSVGSGAPRGYTF.